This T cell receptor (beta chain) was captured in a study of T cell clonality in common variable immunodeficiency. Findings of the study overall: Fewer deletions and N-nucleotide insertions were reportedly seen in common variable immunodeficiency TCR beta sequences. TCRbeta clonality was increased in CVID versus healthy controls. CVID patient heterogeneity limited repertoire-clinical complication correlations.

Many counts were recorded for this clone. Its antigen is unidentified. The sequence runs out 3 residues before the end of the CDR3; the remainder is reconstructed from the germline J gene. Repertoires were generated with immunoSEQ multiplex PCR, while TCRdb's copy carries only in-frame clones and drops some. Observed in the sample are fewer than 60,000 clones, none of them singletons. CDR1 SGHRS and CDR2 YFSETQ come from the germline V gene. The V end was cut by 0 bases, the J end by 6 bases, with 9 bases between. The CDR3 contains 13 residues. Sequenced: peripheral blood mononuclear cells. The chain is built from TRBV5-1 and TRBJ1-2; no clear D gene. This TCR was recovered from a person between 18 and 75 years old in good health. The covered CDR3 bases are TGCGCCAGCAGCTTGGCGACGGGGAATGGC. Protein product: CASSLATGNG. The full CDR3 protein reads CASSLATGNGYTF.